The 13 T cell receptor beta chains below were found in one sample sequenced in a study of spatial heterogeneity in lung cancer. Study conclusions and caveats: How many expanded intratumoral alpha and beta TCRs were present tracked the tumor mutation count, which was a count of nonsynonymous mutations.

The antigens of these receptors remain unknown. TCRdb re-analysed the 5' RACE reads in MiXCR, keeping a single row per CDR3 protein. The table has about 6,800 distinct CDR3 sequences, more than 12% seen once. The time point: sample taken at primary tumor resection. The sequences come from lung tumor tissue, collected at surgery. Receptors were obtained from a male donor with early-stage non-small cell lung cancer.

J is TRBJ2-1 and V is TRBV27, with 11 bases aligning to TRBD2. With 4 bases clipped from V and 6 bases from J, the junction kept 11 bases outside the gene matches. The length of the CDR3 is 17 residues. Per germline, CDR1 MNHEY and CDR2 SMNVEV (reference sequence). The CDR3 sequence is CASSSTLGLAGPNEQFF. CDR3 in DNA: TGTGCCAGCAGTTCAACACTTGGACTAGCGGGCCCCAATGAGCAGTTCTTC.

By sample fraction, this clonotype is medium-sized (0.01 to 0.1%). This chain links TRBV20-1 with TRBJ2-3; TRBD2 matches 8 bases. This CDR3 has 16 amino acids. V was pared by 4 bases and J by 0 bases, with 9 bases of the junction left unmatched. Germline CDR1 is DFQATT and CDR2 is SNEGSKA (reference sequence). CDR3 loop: CSATSTPSGSTDTQYF. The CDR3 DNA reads TGCAGTGCTACCTCGACCCCTAGCGGGAGCACAGATACGCAGTATTTT.

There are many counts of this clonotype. CDR3 protein: CASSPGTSGTGQYF. Written as DNA, the CDR3 is TGTGCCAGTAGTCCCGGGACTAGCGGTACGGGGCAGTACTTC. The rearrangement links TRBV19 to TRBJ2-7; 11 positions match TRBD2. Per germline, CDR1 LNHDA and CDR2 SQIVND (reference sequence). This CDR3 contains 14 residues. Trimming removed 5 bases from V and 9 bases from J; junction bases left unmatched: 9. The whole variable domain, remainder taken from reference TRBV19 and TRBJ2-7, is DGGITQSPKYLFRKEGQNVTLSCEQNLNHDAMYWYRQDPGQGLRLIYYSQIVNDFQKGDIAEGYSVSREKKESFPLTVTSAQKNPTAFYLCASSPGTSGTGQYFGPGTRLTVT.

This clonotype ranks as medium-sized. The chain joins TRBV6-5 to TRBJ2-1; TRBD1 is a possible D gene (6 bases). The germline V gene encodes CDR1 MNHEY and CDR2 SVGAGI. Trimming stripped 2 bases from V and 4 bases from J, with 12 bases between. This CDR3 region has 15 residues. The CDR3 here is CASSYDRTLYNEQFF. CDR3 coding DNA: TGTGCCAGCAGTTACGACAGGACCCTATACAATGAGCAGTTCTTC.

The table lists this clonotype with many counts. CDR3 residues: CASSPGPFWGSPLHF. Here the CDR3 DNA reads TGTGCCAGCAGCCCGGGACCGTTTTGGGGTTCGCCCCTCCACTTT. This rearrangement joins TRBV5-6 to TRBJ1-6; perhaps TRBD1 as D (5 bases). V shed 4 bases and J shed 13 bases, with 21 bases lying between them. The CDR3 contains 15 residues. In germline, CDR1 is SGHDT, CDR2 YYEEEE.

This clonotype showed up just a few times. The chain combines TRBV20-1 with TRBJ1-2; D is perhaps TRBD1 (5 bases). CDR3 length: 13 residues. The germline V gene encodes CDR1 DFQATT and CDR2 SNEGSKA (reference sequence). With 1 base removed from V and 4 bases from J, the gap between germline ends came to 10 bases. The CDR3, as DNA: TGCAGTGCTAGAGTTGTAGGGGTCTATGGCTACACCTTC. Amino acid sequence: CSARVVGVYGYTF.

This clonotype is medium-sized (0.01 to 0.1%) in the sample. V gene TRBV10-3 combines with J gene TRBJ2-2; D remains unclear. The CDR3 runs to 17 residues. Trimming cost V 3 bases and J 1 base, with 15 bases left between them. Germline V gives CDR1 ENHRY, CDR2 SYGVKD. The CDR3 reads CAISELDPTRNTGELFF. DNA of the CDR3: TGTGCCATCAGTGAACTCGACCCGACCAGGAACACCGGGGAGCTGTTTTTT.

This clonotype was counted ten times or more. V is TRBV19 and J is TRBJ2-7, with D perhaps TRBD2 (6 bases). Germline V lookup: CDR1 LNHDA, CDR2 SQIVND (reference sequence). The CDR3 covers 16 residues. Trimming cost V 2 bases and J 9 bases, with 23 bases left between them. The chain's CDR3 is CASSIRPGLAMNVQYF. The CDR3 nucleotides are TGTGCCAGTAGTATAAGGCCGGGACTGGCCATGAACGTGCAGTACTTC.

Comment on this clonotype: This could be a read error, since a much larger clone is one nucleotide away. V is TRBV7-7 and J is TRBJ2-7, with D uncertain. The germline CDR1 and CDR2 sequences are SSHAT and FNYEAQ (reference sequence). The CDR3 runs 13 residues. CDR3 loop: CASSSGIRNEQYF. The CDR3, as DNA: TGTGCTAGCAGCTCCGGAATTCGAAATGAGCAGTACTTC.

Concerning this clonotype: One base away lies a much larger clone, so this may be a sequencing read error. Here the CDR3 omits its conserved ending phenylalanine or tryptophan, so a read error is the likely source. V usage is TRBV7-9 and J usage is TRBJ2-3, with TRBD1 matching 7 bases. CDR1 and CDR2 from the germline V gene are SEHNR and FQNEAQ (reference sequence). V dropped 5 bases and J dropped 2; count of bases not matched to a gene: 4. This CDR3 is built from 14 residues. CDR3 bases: TGTGCCAGCAGCGCAGACAGGGACACAGATACGCAGTATTTA. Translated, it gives CASSADRDTDTQYL.

The CDR3 loop reads CSARFPGGLDEQYF. CDR3 nucleotide sequence: TGCAGTGCTAGATTTCCGGGGGGCCTGGACGAGCAGTACTTC. The V call is TRBV20-1, the J call TRBJ2-7; tentative D call: TRBD2 (7 bases). The CDR3 has 14 residues. Germline values: CDR1 DFQATT, CDR2 SNEGSKA (reference sequence). The V gene lost 2 bases and the J gene lost 5 bases, with 16 bases spanning the gap.

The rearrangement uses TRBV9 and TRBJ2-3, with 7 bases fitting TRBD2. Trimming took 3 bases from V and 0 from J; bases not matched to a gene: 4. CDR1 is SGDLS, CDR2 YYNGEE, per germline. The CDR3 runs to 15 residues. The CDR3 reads CASSASGVSTDTQYF. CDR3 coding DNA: TGTGCCAGCAGCGCTAGCGGAGTTAGCACAGATACGCAGTATTTT. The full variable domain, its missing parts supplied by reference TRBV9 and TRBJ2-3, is DSGVTQTPKHLITATGQRVTLRCSPRSGDLSVYWYQQSLDQGLQFLIQYYNGEERAKGNILERFSAQQFPDLHSELNLSSLELGDSALYFCASSASGVSTDTQYFGPGTRLTVL.

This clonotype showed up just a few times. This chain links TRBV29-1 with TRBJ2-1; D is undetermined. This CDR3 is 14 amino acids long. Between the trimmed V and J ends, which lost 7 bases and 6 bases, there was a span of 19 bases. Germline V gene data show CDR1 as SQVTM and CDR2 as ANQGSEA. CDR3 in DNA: TGCAGCGCTCCCCTGGGCGTGGGCCTCAATGAGCAGTTCTTC. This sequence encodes CSAPLGVGLNEQFF.